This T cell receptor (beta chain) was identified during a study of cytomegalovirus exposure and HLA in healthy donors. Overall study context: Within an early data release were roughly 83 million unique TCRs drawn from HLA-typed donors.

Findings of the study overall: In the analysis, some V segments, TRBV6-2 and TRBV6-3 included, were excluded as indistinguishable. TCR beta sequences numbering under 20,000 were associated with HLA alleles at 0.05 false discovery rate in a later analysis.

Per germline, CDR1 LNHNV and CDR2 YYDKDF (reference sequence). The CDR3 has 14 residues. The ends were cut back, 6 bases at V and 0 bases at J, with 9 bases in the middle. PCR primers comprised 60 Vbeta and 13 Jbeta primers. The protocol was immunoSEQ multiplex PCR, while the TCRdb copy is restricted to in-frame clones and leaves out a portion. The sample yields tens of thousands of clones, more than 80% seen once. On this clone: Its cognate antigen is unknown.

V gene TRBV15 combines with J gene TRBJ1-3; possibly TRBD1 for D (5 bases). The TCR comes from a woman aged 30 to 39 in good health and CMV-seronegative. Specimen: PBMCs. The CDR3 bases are TGTGCCACCAGTGGGCAGGGCTCTGGAAACACCATATATTTT. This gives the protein CATSGQGSGNTIYF.